These 32 T cell receptor beta chains originate from one sample sequenced in a study of blood T cell repertoires in COVID-19. Profiling relied on immunoSEQ multiplex PCR, and the TCRdb table lists in-frame clones only, not all of them. The data hold 200,000 or so clones, with 80% to 90% observed a single time. The sequenced material came from peripheral blood. The origin of the receptors is a man aged 30 to 39 with COVID-19, enrolled during active disease.

V usage is TRBV5-1 and J usage is TRBJ2-3, with TRBD1 matching over 7 bases. Germline CDR1 and CDR2: SGHRS and YFSETQ. The CDR3 is 17 residues long. The J segment lost 1 base and the V segment lost 4 bases, leaving 12 bases of the junction unmatched. As DNA, the CDR3 is TGCGCCAGCAGCCTATGGCTGACAGGGAAGGGCACAGATACGCAGTATTTT. This encodes CASSLWLTGKGTDTQYF. Based on the CDR3 plus reference TRBV5-1 and TRBJ2-3, the full variable domain is KAGVTQTPRYLIKTRGQQVTLSCSPISGHRSVSWYQQTPGQGLQFLFEYFSETQRNKGNFPGRFSGRQFSNSRSEMNVSTLELGDSALYLCASSLWLTGKGTDTQYFGPGTRLTVL.

The chain recombines TRBV6-6 with TRBJ2-3, with a tentative D call TRBD2 (5 bases). The CDR3 sequence is 13 residues long. Germline V lookup: CDR1 MNHNY, CDR2 SVGAGI (reference sequence). The V end lost 4 bases, the J end lost 4 bases, and 9 bases lay between the germline ends. CDR3 region: CASSLTRADTQYF. CDR3 coding DNA: TGTGCCAGCAGTTTAACGAGGGCAGATACGCAGTATTTT.

This clone showed up just once. The chain is built from TRBV28 and TRBJ2-2; no reliable D call. Germline CDR1 MDHEN, CDR2 SYDVKM. Trimming took 1 base from V and 1 from J, leaving 7 bases between them. This CDR3 contains 15 residues. CDR3 region: CASSLSGGNTGELFF. CDR3 coding DNA: TGTGCCAGCAGTTTATCCGGTGGGAACACCGGGGAGCTGTTTTTT. Looking up the rest from reference TRBV28 and TRBJ2-2 gives the full variable domain: DVKVTQSSRYLVKRTGEKVFLECVQDMDHENMFWYRQDPGLGLRLIYFSYDVKMKEKGDIPEGYSVSREKKERFSLILESASTNQTSMYLCASSLSGGNTGELFFGEGSRLTVL.

The chain combines TRBV9 with TRBJ1-5, with D perhaps matching TRBD1 (6 bases). V was trimmed by 4 bases and J by 0 bases, leaving 8 bases between them. Looked up from germline, CDR1 is SGDLS and CDR2 is YYNGEE. The CDR3 runs to 14 residues. CDR3 nucleotides: TGTGCCAGCAGCCAGGGGTATAGCAATCAGCCCCAGCATTTT. This translates into CASSQGYSNQPQHF.

The rearrangement links TRBV19 to TRBJ2-7, with TRBD2 matching 11 bases. There are 16 residues in the CDR3. The germline V gene has CDR1 LNHDA and CDR2 SQIVND (reference sequence). V was clipped by 1 base and J by 4 bases; unmatched bases: 6. The CDR3 loop reads CASSIAVAGGRYEQYF. In nucleotides, the CDR3 is TGTGCCAGTAGTATAGCGGTAGCGGGAGGGCGGTACGAGCAGTACTTC.

The V and J genes are TRBV19 and TRBJ2-1; 8 bases are shared with TRBD2. Trimming took 2 bases from V and 7 from J; bases not matched to a gene: 7. The V gene's germline CDR1 is LNHDA and CDR2 SQIVND (reference sequence). The length of the CDR3 is 15 residues. DNA of the CDR3: TGTGCCAGTAGTATATTATCCGGGAGGGGTAATGAGCAGTTCTTC. It codes for CASSILSGRGNEQFF.

This chain's CDR3 is CASSLAWTGNTGELFF. Written as DNA, the CDR3 is TGTGCCAGTAGTTTGGCTTGGACAGGAAACACCGGGGAGCTGTTTTTT. The chain recombines TRBV19 with TRBJ2-2, with 7 bases that match TRBD1. Looked up from germline, CDR1 is LNHDA and CDR2 is SQIVND (reference sequence). This CDR3 spans 16 amino acids. V lost 5 bases and J lost 2; bases outside the gene matches: 8.

The rearrangement links TRBV12-5 to TRBJ2-3; D call uncertain. CDR1 is LGHNT, CDR2 FRNRAP, per germline. The CDR3 is made up of 16 amino acids. Trimming removed 2 bases at V and 2 bases at J, with 14 bases between. In DNA, the CDR3 is TGTGCTAGTGGTTTGTCTTACACAGCTTTCACAGATACGCAGTATTTT. Protein sequence: CASGLSYTAFTDTQYF. Filled out from reference TRBV12-5 and TRBJ2-3, the complete variable domain reads DARVTQTPRHKVTEMGQEVTMRCQPILGHNTVFWYRQTMMQGLELLAYFRNRAPLDDSGMPKDRFSAEMPDATLATLKIQPSEPRDSAVYFCASGLSYTAFTDTQYFGPGTRLTVL.

This clone was seen a single time. The chain uses TRBV5-1 and TRBJ2-1; 11 positions agree with TRBD1. Germline V lookup: CDR1 SGHRS, CDR2 YFSETQ. With 4 bases clipped from V and 4 bases from J, the junction kept 7 bases outside the gene matches. The CDR3 covers 16 residues. For the CDR3, the DNA is TGCGCCAGCAGCCGTATTGGGGACAGGGGGTACAATGAGCAGTTCTTC. Its translation is CASSRIGDRGYNEQFF.

This clone was seen once. The CDR3 DNA sequence: TGTGCCAGCAGCCTCCCGGGACAGACCTACGAGCAGTACTTC. Residues: CASSLPGQTYEQYF. The genes are TRBV14 and TRBJ2-7, with 7 nucleotides matching TRBD1. Germline V CDR1 and CDR2: SGHDN, FVKESK. V trimming: 4 bases; J trimming: 2 bases; junction bases outside the gene matches: 5. The CDR3 runs 14 residues.

The rearrangement joins TRBV25-1 to TRBJ2-3; TRBD2 agrees at 13 bases. Germline loops: CDR1 MGHDK, CDR2 SYGVNS. CDR3 length equals 18 residues. The ends lost 1 base at V and 2 bases at J; junction bases unmatched: 6. The CDR3 DNA reads TGTGCCAGCAGTGAATTCAGACTAGCGGGGGGAATCACAGATACGCAGTATTTT. This codes for CASSEFRLAGGITDTQYF. Supplemented by reference TRBV25-1 and TRBJ2-3, the full variable domain reads EADIYQTPRYLVIGTGKKITLECSQTMGHDKMYWYQQDPGMELHLIHYSYGVNSTEKGDLSSESTVSRIRTEHFPLTLESARPSHTSQYLCASSEFRLAGGITDTQYFGPGTRLTVL.

The chain recombines TRBV29-1 with TRBJ1-1; TRBD1 aligns across 11 bases. Losses at the gene ends were 5 bases for V and 4 bases for J; bases not matched to a gene: 6. The CDR3 is 14 amino acids. CDR1 is SQVTM and CDR2 is ANQGSEA in the germline V gene. The CDR3 here is CSVSSGTGGTEAFF. As DNA, the CDR3 is TGCAGCGTTTCATCCGGGACAGGGGGCACTGAAGCTTTCTTT.

The CDR3 loop is CASSSTLESSYNEQFF. DNA for the CDR3: TGTGCCAGCAGCAGCACACTAGAGAGCTCCTACAATGAGCAGTTCTTC. V usage is TRBV28 and J usage is TRBJ2-1, with D possibly being TRBD2 (5 bases). CDR3 length: 16 residues. Per germline, CDR1 MDHEN and CDR2 SYDVKM. V was cut by 6 bases and J by 0 bases, with 15 bases left in between.

The table lists this clone with a count of one. The rearrangement links TRBV5-6 to TRBJ2-2; possible D gene TRBD2, 6 bases. Per germline, CDR1 SGHDT and CDR2 YYEEEE. This CDR3 has 15 residues. Trimming shortened V by 0 bases and J by 6 bases, and 12 bases separated the two germline ends. This CDR3 reads CASSLAGGVPGELFF. Here the CDR3 DNA reads TGTGCCAGCAGCTTGGCGGGCGGGGTCCCCGGGGAGCTGTTTTTT.

V and J are TRBV18 and TRBJ2-1; TRBD1 matches at 9 bases. The germline V gene encodes CDR1 KGHSH and CDR2 LQKENI. The CDR3 runs 16 residues. The trim removed 5 bases at V and 3 bases at J, leaving 8 bases unmatched. CDR3 protein: CASSARSDRGYNEQFF. In DNA form, the CDR3 reads TGTGCCAGCTCAGCCAGGTCGGACAGGGGCTACAATGAGCAGTTCTTC.

The V gene is TRBV25-1, the J gene TRBJ2-7; 7 bases line up with TRBD1. V dropped 1 base and J dropped 1; count of bases not matched to a gene: 4. CDR1 is MGHDK and CDR2 is SYGVNS in the germline V gene. There are 15 residues in the CDR3. The CDR3 DNA is TGTGCCAGCAGTGAATCCTACAGGGGATCCTACGAGCAGTACTTC. Amino acid sequence: CASSESYRGSYEQYF.

This clone has only one observation. The chain combines TRBV19 with TRBJ1-5; D remains unclear. The CDR3 contains 15 residues. V shed 3 bases and J shed 4 bases, with 13 bases lying between them. Looked up from germline, CDR1 is LNHDA and CDR2 is SQIVND (reference sequence). CDR3 protein: CASSIRAPLNQPQHF. CDR3 sequence (DNA): TGTGCCAGTAGTATTAGAGCCCCTCTAAATCAGCCCCAGCATTTT.

This chain connects TRBV19 to TRBJ2-7; 9 bases fit TRBD2. V lost 6 bases and J lost 5; bases outside the gene matches: 5. Germline CDR1 reads LNHDA; CDR2 reads SQIVND (reference sequence). The length of the CDR3 is 13 residues. CDR3 in DNA: TGTGCCAGTAGCCCAGGACTAGCGAACGAGCAGTACTTC. Translation: CASSPGLANEQYF.

J is TRBJ1-5 and V is TRBV28, with D possibly TRBD1 on 6 matching bases. Germline CDR1 is MDHEN and CDR2 is SYDVKM. The CDR3 contains 14 residues. Trimming removed 10 bases from V and 5 bases from J, with 18 bases in between. The CDR3 loop is CATDYTGRDQPQHF. CDR3 DNA sequence: TGTGCCACCGACTACACAGGGAGGGATCAGCCCCAGCATTTT.

This rearrangement joins TRBV19 to TRBJ2-2, with a tentative D call TRBD1 (5 bases). V was pared by 4 bases and J by 6 bases, with 12 bases between. The V gene's germline CDR1 is LNHDA and CDR2 SQIVND (reference sequence). CDR3 length: 14 amino acids. This CDR3 is CASSTGKWAGELFF. CDR3 bases: TGTGCCAGTAGTACAGGGAAGTGGGCCGGGGAGCTGTTTTTT.

The chain is built from TRBV14 and TRBJ1-2; D not certain. Germline V gene data show CDR1 as SGHDN and CDR2 as FVKESK. The CDR3 has 18 amino acids. The germline V and J ends were trimmed by 4 bases and 1 base, with 22 bases remaining between them. The DNA of the CDR3 is TGTGCCAGCAGCCCGGGGTCGGACTTTTTACGTCTTAACTATGGCTACACCTTC. Translating it yields CASSPGSDFLRLNYGYTF. The complete variable domain, with remaining parts taken from reference TRBV14 and TRBJ1-2, reads EAGVTQFPSHSVIEKGQTVTLRCDPISGHDNLYWYRRVMGKEIKFLLHFVKESKQDESGMPNNRFLAERTGGTYSTLKVQPAELEDSGVYFCASSPGSDFLRLNYGYTFGSGTRLTVV.

J is TRBJ2-3 and V is TRBV5-1; 9 bases match TRBD2. This CDR3 has 19 residues. Germline V gives CDR1 SGHRS, CDR2 YFSETQ. The V gene end was trimmed by 0 bases and the J gene end by 0 bases; junction bases not matched to a gene: 11. The CDR3 sequence is CASSLEGSGRPGSTDTQYF. The CDR3 nucleotides are TGCGCCAGCAGCTTGGAGGGTAGCGGGAGACCCGGCAGCACAGATACGCAGTATTTT.

This chain links TRBV5-1 with TRBJ2-7; D is undetermined. This CDR3 contains 17 residues. V lost 2 bases and J 0 bases, leaving 18 bases between the germline ends. Germline CDR1 reads SGHRS; CDR2 reads YFSETQ. CDR3 bases: TGCGCCAGCAGCTTCAGGCTTGTGTCGGTGAGCTCCTACGAGCAGTACTTC. Protein: CASSFRLVSVSSYEQYF.

CDR3 residues: CASSHLDRVEAFF. CDR3 DNA sequence: TGTGCCAGCAGCCATCTCGACAGGGTGGAAGCTTTCTTT. The genes are TRBV4-2 and TRBJ1-1, with 7 bases identical to TRBD1. Germline CDR1 is LGHNA and CDR2 is YNFKEQ. The CDR3 is 13 amino acids. V dropped 3 bases and J dropped 8; count of bases not matched to a gene: 6.

The chain has TRBV10-3 and TRBJ1-1; 9 nucleotides line up with TRBD1. From germline, CDR1 is ENHRY and CDR2 SYGVKD. The CDR3 has 13 amino acids. The V gene end was trimmed by 9 bases and the J gene end by 5 bases; junction bases not matched to a gene: 7. The CDR3 loop is CAIKQGAQTEAFF. The CDR3 bases are TGTGCCATTAAACAGGGGGCGCAAACTGAAGCTTTCTTT.

The V gene is TRBV19, the J gene TRBJ1-2; perhaps TRBD1 as D (5 bases). Germline values: CDR1 LNHDA, CDR2 SQIVND (reference sequence). Trimming pared 7 bases from V and 0 bases from J, leaving 15 bases between. The CDR3 runs to 15 residues. CDR3 sequence: CASTQGSNANYGYTF. CDR3 nucleotides: TGTGCCAGTACCCAGGGAAGTAATGCTAACTATGGCTACACCTTC.

This chain joins TRBV6-2 or TRBV6-3 and TRBJ2-3; 8 bases line up with TRBD1. The V gene end was trimmed by 6 bases and the J gene end by 0 bases; junction bases not matched to a gene: 8. The germline V gene has CDR1 MNHEY and CDR2 SVGEGT. CDR3 length equals 16 residues. The DNA for the CDR3 is TGTGCCAGCAGCGGGGACAGGTCCCCAAGCACAGATACGCAGTATTTT. Amino acid sequence: CASSGDRSPSTDTQYF.

In this sample, this clone turned up once. The rearrangement joins TRBV20-1 to TRBJ1-1; no clear D. This CDR3 spans 13 amino acids. Germline V CDR1 and CDR2: DFQATT, SNEGSKA (reference sequence). The germline V and J ends were trimmed by 3 bases and 0 bases, with 8 bases remaining between them. Here the CDR3 DNA reads TGCAGTGCTAGTAATTCTCTGAACACTGAAGCTTTCTTT. The encoded protein is CSASNSLNTEAFF.

The J gene is TRBJ2-3, the V gene TRBV9; no clear D gene. Germline V gene sequence: CDR1 SGDLS, CDR2 YYNGEE. The CDR3 covers 13 residues. V lost 3 bases, J lost 2 bases, and 7 bases lay in between. The CDR3 DNA follows: TGTGCCAGCAGCGGCCAACTCACAGATACGCAGTATTTT. The encoded protein is CASSGQLTDTQYF.

The V call is TRBV12-3 or TRBV12-4, the J call TRBJ1-3; D remains ambiguous. This CDR3 is built from 12 residues. The CDR3 here is CAFGEAGNTIYF. In DNA form, the CDR3 reads TGTGCTTTTGGGGAGGCCGGAAACACCATATATTTT.

The chain recombines TRBV5-4 with TRBJ1-3, with 7 bases fitting TRBD1. After removal of 0 bases from V and 7 bases from J, the junction contained 7 bases not matched to a gene. The CDR3 sequence is 15 residues long. CDR1 is SGHNT, CDR2 YYREEE, per germline (reference sequence). The CDR3 is CASSLAEPRGNTIYF. In nucleotides, the CDR3 is TGTGCCAGCAGCTTGGCCGAACCCAGGGGGAACACCATATATTTT.

The chain carries TRBV27 and TRBJ2-2; D unresolved. V lost 2 bases and J lost 1, with 8 bases in between. Per germline, CDR1 MNHEY and CDR2 SMNVEV (reference sequence). The CDR3 is 15 amino acids. CDR3 amino acids: CASSLGGRNTGELFF. CDR3 DNA sequence: TGTGCCAGCAGTTTAGGCGGTAGGAACACCGGGGAGCTGTTTTTT.